The clone carrying this T cell receptor (beta chain) was detected a few times. Its antigen is currently unknown. The data stem from a study of CD8 T cells in Susac syndrome. Study-level findings and limits: The study's TCR sequencing and HLA analysis drew on a certain number of individuals. That number was acknowledged as relatively small.

TEMRA cells were FACS-enriched, and CD8+ and CD4+ T cells were isolated negatively. V was shortened by 3 bases and J by 2 bases, with 11 bases between the two germline ends. The germline V gene has CDR1 SGHNT and CDR2 YENEEA. The CDR3 contains 14 residues. About 0.5 to 1 ug RNA was reverse transcribed with random hexamers. TCRdb recomputed calls from the immunoSEQ multiplex PCR reads with MiXCR, one row per CDR3 protein. This table has approximately 300,000 distinct CDR3 sequences, over 75% appearing once. The J gene is TRBJ2-7, the V gene TRBV11-3; TRBD2 is a possible D gene (5 bases). The material sequenced was CD8+ T cells from PBMCs. The receptor's source is a human donor with multiple sclerosis. The CDR3 DNA sequence: TGTGCCAGCAGCTTCTCCGCCGGGGCCTACGAGCAGTACTTC. Translation: CASSFSAGAYEQYF.